Following are 29 T cell receptor beta chains from one sample sequenced in a study of blood T cell repertoires in COVID-19. Some clones are missing from TCRdb's copy, which holds only in-frame ones; the method was immunoSEQ multiplex PCR. The sample lists roughly 330,000 clones, more than 75% occurring once. Source material: PBMCs or T cells enriched from blood (not recorded which). All receptors come from a woman aged 25 to 39 who had recovered from COVID-19.

This chain uses TRBV7-2 with TRBJ1-2; 8 bases fit TRBD1. The CDR3 has 18 residues. Germline V gene sequence: CDR1 SGHTA, CDR2 FQGNSA. The ends lost 1 base at V and 5 bases at J; junction bases unmatched: 15. This CDR3 reads CASSLGAGTGDPFYGYTF. The CDR3 DNA reads TGTGCCAGCAGCTTAGGAGCCGGGACAGGAGATCCATTTTATGGCTACACCTTC.

The chain has TRBV19 and TRBJ1-6; TRBD1 matches at 9 bases. The CDR3 totals 16 residues. Germline values: CDR1 LNHDA, CDR2 SQIVND (reference sequence). After removal of 1 base from V and 8 bases from J, the junction contained 6 bases not matched to a gene. The CDR3 DNA follows: TGTGCCAGTAGTATAGTCGGGACAGGGTTGGATTCACCCCTCCACTTT. It translates to CASSIVGTGLDSPLHF.

The chain joins TRBV4-1 to TRBJ1-1, with unresolved D. The CDR3 extends over 15 amino acids. Trimming removed 0 bases from V and 5 bases from J, with 13 bases in between. Germline V lookup: CDR1 MGHRA, CDR2 YSYEKL. Written as DNA, the CDR3 is TGCGCCAGCAGCCAAGATTCGACCGAGAGGACTGAAGCTTTCTTT. This translates into CASSQDSTERTEAFF.

The chain joins TRBV4-1 to TRBJ1-1; no clear D. The CDR3 is 13 residues long. Germline assignment: CDR1 MGHRA and CDR2 YSYEKL. V lost 0 bases and J lost 3, with 5 bases in between. CDR3 residues: CASSQDPHTEAFF. For the CDR3, the DNA is TGCGCCAGCAGCCAAGATCCTCACACTGAAGCTTTCTTT.

The genes are TRBV11-2 and TRBJ1-1, with D possibly TRBD1 on 5 matching bases. Trimming took 5 bases from V and 4 from J, leaving 20 bases between them. Germline CDR1 SGHAT, CDR2 FQNNGV. The CDR3 extends over 16 amino acids. CDR3 amino acids: CASSLSRAESGTEAFF. CDR3 nucleotide sequence: TGTGCCAGCAGCCTAAGCAGGGCGGAATCGGGCACTGAAGCTTTCTTT. Drawing the rest from reference TRBV11-2 and TRBJ1-1, the complete variable domain is EAGVAQSPRYKIIEKRQSVAFWCNPISGHATLYWYQQILGQGPKLLIQFQNNGVVDDSQLPKDRFSAERLKGVDSTLKIQPAKLEDSAVYLCASSLSRAESGTEAFFGQGTRLTVV.

This chain links TRBV14 with TRBJ1-2; TRBD1 matches at 8 bases. V gave up 4 bases and J gave up 7 bases; unmatched junction bases: 8. Germline assignment: CDR1 SGHDN and CDR2 FVKESK. CDR3 size: 14 residues. CDR3 amino acids: CASSLTGAKGGYTF. The CDR3 region has the DNA TGTGCCAGCAGCCTGACAGGGGCAAAAGGTGGCTACACCTTC.

The chain has TRBV19 and TRBJ1-2; 7 bases align to TRBD1. The V gene end was trimmed by 6 bases and the J gene end by 8 bases; junction bases not matched to a gene: 6. Germline assignment: CDR1 LNHDA and CDR2 SQIVND (reference sequence). The CDR3 has 12 residues. The CDR3 loop reads CASSPGQLGYTF. In DNA form, the CDR3 reads TGTGCCAGTAGCCCGGGACAGCTCGGCTACACCTTC. The variable domain in full, completed from reference TRBV19 and TRBJ1-2, reads DGGITQSPKYLFRKEGQNVTLSCEQNLNHDAMYWYRQDPGQGLRLIYYSQIVNDFQKGDIAEGYSVSREKKESFPLTVTSAQKNPTAFYLCASSPGQLGYTFGSGTRLTVV.

The chain uses TRBV24-1 and TRBJ1-4; 7 bases match TRBD1. Germline loops: CDR1 KGHDR, CDR2 SFDVKD. J was trimmed by 4 bases and V by 3 bases; bases with no gene match: 4. The CDR3 covers 15 residues. The CDR3 reads CATSDPGQRNEKLFF. The DNA of the CDR3 is TGTGCCACCAGTGATCCGGGACAGCGTAATGAAAAACTGTTTTTT.

The rearrangement links TRBV5-6 to TRBJ2-7, with D maybe TRBD1 (5 bases). Germline V gene data show CDR1 as SGHDT and CDR2 as YYEEEE. Trimming cost V 0 bases and J 3 bases, with 10 bases left between them. The CDR3 has 14 residues. The DNA for the CDR3 is TGTGCCAGCAGCTTGGGTCGGACACTCTACGAGCAGTACTTC. It translates to CASSLGRTLYEQYF.

The chain links TRBV18 to TRBJ2-2, with D possibly being TRBD1 (6 bases). CDR3 length: 14 amino acids. V was shortened by 3 bases and J by 3 bases, with 8 bases between the two germline ends. Germline loops: CDR1 KGHSH, CDR2 LQKENI. CDR3 sequence: CASSPYRDTGELFF. The CDR3 coding sequence is TGTGCCAGCTCACCTTACAGGGACACCGGGGAGCTGTTTTTT.

J is TRBJ1-4 and V is TRBV12-3 or TRBV12-4; D is unclear. The germline V and J ends were trimmed by 2 bases and 13 bases, with 11 bases remaining between them. CDR3 length: 12 residues. The CDR3 loop is CASSLWRGGLFF. In DNA form, the CDR3 reads TGTGCCAGCAGTTTATGGAGAGGAGGACTGTTTTTT.

The V call is TRBV5-1, the J call TRBJ1-1; D possibly corresponds to TRBD1 (5 bases). The CDR3 length is 14 residues. Trimming pared 1 base from V and 4 bases from J, leaving 11 bases between. Germline V gene lookup returns CDR1 SGHRS and CDR2 YFSETQ. The CDR3 region is CASSLTGTRTEAFF. In DNA, the CDR3 is TGCGCCAGCAGCTTGACAGGAACGCGCACTGAAGCTTTCTTT.

The rearrangement joins TRBV19 to TRBJ1-1; D is perhaps TRBD1 (5 bases). This CDR3 region has 12 residues. The V end was cut by 5 bases, the J end by 5 bases, with 9 bases between. Germline CDR1 and CDR2: LNHDA and SQIVND (reference sequence). The CDR3 nucleotides are TGTGCCAGTAGTGCGGGACGAACTGAAGCTTTCTTT. Protein sequence: CASSAGRTEAFF.

This clone was found once. This chain connects TRBV4-1 to TRBJ2-5; possibly TRBD2 for D (6 bases). Trimming removed 2 bases from V and 11 bases from J, with 12 bases in between. The length of the CDR3 is 12 residues. Germline values: CDR1 MGHRA, CDR2 YSYEKL. CDR3 nucleotide sequence: TGCGCCAGCAGCCAACTGGGAGGTACTCAGTACTTC. Its protein is CASSQLGGTQYF.

This clone was picked up one time. The V call is TRBV7-8, the J call TRBJ2-7; D possibly corresponds to TRBD1 (5 bases). V was trimmed by 5 bases and J by 4 bases, leaving 27 bases between them. Germline V lookup: CDR1 SGHVS, CDR2 FQNEAQ. This CDR3 has 18 amino acids. CDR3: CASSTHKEGAGVLYEQYF. The CDR3 DNA reads TGTGCCAGCAGCACCCACAAGGAAGGGGCTGGGGTTTTGTACGAGCAGTACTTC.

This chain connects TRBV6-5 to TRBJ1-1, with a weak D call TRBD1 (5 bases). Trimming left V 2 bases short and J 0 bases short, with 7 bases between. Looked up from germline, CDR1 is MNHEY and CDR2 is SVGAGI. The CDR3 consists of 14 residues. Here the CDR3 reads CASSYRGLNTEAFF. The CDR3, as DNA: TGTGCCAGCAGTTACAGGGGATTGAACACTGAAGCTTTCTTT.

The chain combines TRBV5-5 with TRBJ1-3; no firm D call. Germline CDR1 and CDR2: SGHKS and YYEKEE (reference sequence). Deletions cut 2 bases from V and 5 bases from J, with 5 bases between. CDR3 size: 12 residues. The chain's CDR3 is CASSLERNTIYF. For the CDR3, the DNA is TGTGCCAGCAGCTTAGAGAGAAACACCATATATTTT.

The sample holds a few counts of this clone. The chain is built from TRBV19 and TRBJ1-2; 8 bases are a match to TRBD1. In germline, CDR1 is LNHDA, CDR2 SQIVND (reference sequence). The V gene end was trimmed by 2 bases and the J gene end by 4 bases; junction bases not matched to a gene: 9. CDR3 length equals 16 residues. The CDR3 DNA reads as TGTGCCAGTAGTATACCCAACCCGACAGGGGCCTATGGCTACACCTTC. Translating it yields CASSIPNPTGAYGYTF. Together with reference TRBV19 and TRBJ1-2, the CDR3 gives the full variable domain: DGGITQSPKYLFRKEGQNVTLSCEQNLNHDAMYWYRQDPGQGLRLIYYSQIVNDFQKGDIAEGYSVSREKKESFPLTVTSAQKNPTAFYLCASSIPNPTGAYGYTFGSGTRLTVV.

This sequence joins TRBV11-3 and TRBJ2-5, with D possibly matching TRBD2 (7 bases). The CDR3 totals 15 residues. Between the trimmed V and J ends, which lost 5 bases and 2 bases, there was a span of 15 bases. The V gene's germline CDR1 is SGHNT and CDR2 YENEEA. The DNA of the CDR3 is TGTGCCAGCAGCAGAGGGGGGGTAGGTCAAGAGACCCAGTACTTC. It translates to CASSRGGVGQETQYF.

The V call is TRBV5-5, the J call TRBJ2-5; D not certain. Germline CDR1 SGHKS, CDR2 YYEKEE (reference sequence). The CDR3 spans 14 residues. V was shortened by 4 bases and J by 4 bases, with 14 bases between the two germline ends. The CDR3 region is CASSRLVIGETQYF. CDR3 sequence (DNA): TGTGCCAGCAGCCGGTTAGTAATCGGAGAGACCCAGTACTTC. Based on the CDR3 plus reference TRBV5-5 and TRBJ2-5, the full variable domain is DAGVTQSPTHLIKTRGQQVTLRCSPISGHKSVSWYQQVLGQGPQFIFQYYEKEERGRGNFPDRFSARQFPNYSSELNVNALLLGDSALYLCASSRLVIGETQYFGPGTRLLVL.

The chain has TRBV7-9 and TRBJ1-2; 7 bases match TRBD1. Germline loops: CDR1 SEHNR, CDR2 FQNEAQ (reference sequence). V lost 1 base to trimming and J lost 8 bases; unmatched junction nucleotides: 1. The CDR3 extends over 12 amino acids. As DNA, the CDR3 is TGTGCCAGCAGCTTAGGGGGACAGGGCTACACCTTC. Translating it yields CASSLGGQGYTF.

The V and J genes are TRBV11-3 and TRBJ2-3; weak D call: TRBD2 (6 bases). The ends were cut back, 4 bases at V and 4 bases at J, with 18 bases in the middle. Germline CDR1 is SGHNT and CDR2 is YENEEA. This CDR3 is 16 amino acids long. The CDR3 spells CASSSTSWETPDTQYF. Written as DNA, the CDR3 is TGTGCCAGCAGCTCGACTAGTTGGGAGACCCCAGATACGCAGTATTTT.

This clone was seen only a few times. The V and J genes are TRBV7-9 and TRBJ1-2; D is unclear. The V and J ends lost 2 bases and 5 bases respectively, with 12 bases between them. Germline V gives CDR1 SEHNR, CDR2 FQNEAQ (reference sequence). This CDR3 contains 14 residues. The CDR3 reads CASSLSNRRYGYTF. Written as DNA, the CDR3 is TGTGCCAGCAGCTTAAGTAATAGGAGGTATGGCTACACCTTC.

In its sample, this clone was seen a few times. The V and J genes are TRBV6-4 and TRBJ1-6, with TRBD1 matching over 9 bases. The V gene end was trimmed by 4 bases and the J gene end by 10 bases; junction bases not matched to a gene: 14. Germline-derived CDR1 and CDR2 are MRHNA and SNTAGT. The CDR3 runs to 17 residues. This CDR3 reads CASSAGVPGQGASPLHF. CDR3 in DNA: TGTGCCAGCAGTGCTGGGGTACCGGGACAGGGTGCGTCACCCCTCCACTTT.

The rearrangement uses TRBV7-3 and TRBJ2-3; 7 bases match TRBD2. This CDR3 has 15 amino acids. Germline loops: CDR1 SGHTA, CDR2 FQGTGA. Trimming removed 0 bases from V and 6 bases from J; junction bases left unmatched: 6. CDR3 in amino acids: CASSLTGSGADTQYF. In nucleotides, the CDR3 is TGTGCCAGCAGCTTAACAGGAAGCGGGGCTGATACGCAGTATTTT.

The J gene is TRBJ2-7, the V gene TRBV30; 8 bases line up with TRBD2. V lost 2 bases to trimming and J lost 3 bases; unmatched junction nucleotides: 3. This CDR3 comprises 13 residues. Germline V gene sequence: CDR1 GTSNPN, CDR2 SVGIG (reference sequence). CDR3 sequence: CAWSMAGGYEQYF. In nucleotides, the CDR3 is TGTGCCTGGAGTATGGCGGGGGGCTACGAGCAGTACTTC.

This clone has a handful of counts. The chain recombines TRBV5-1 with TRBJ2-2, with 10 positions matching TRBD2. The ends lost 0 bases at V and 5 bases at J; junction bases unmatched: 10. The germline V gene has CDR1 SGHRS and CDR2 YFSETQ. CDR3 length: 18 residues. The CDR3 sequence: CASSLAAAGGPATGELFF. As DNA, the CDR3 is TGCGCCAGCAGCTTGGCGGCAGCGGGGGGGCCAGCAACCGGGGAGCTGTTTTTT.

V usage is TRBV4-1 and J usage is TRBJ1-1; D gene uncertain. V lost 2 bases and J lost 5, with 15 bases in between. Germline V gives CDR1 MGHRA, CDR2 YSYEKL. This CDR3 spans 15 amino acids. The CDR3 loop is CASSQILIPGTEAFF. CDR3 bases: TGCGCCAGCAGCCAAATACTTATTCCAGGTACTGAAGCTTTCTTT.

This chain joins TRBV28 and TRBJ1-1; TRBD1 matches 10 bases. Germline V gene data show CDR1 as MDHEN and CDR2 as SYDVKM. There are 16 residues in the CDR3. J lost 4 bases, V lost 3 bases, and 8 bases had no gene match. CDR3 region: CASSFLTGGGGTEAFF. The CDR3 DNA reads as TGTGCCAGCAGTTTTCTGACAGGGGGCGGGGGCACTGAAGCTTTCTTT.